This T cell receptor delta chain was retrieved from a study of Vδ1+ human thymocytes. Broader study findings: Thymic TRG and TRD repertoires appeared highly polyclonal, with Gaussian CDR3 length distributions.

Points on this clone: Its antigen remains unidentified.

RNA was extracted from the cells and then reverse transcribed. CDR3 amplicons came from multiplex PCR with pooled V-gene forward and constant-region reverse primers. TCRdb fed the multiplex PCR reads into CATT to redo clone calling. The sample has about 75,000 delta-chain clones; around 35% are singletons. The V end was cut by 5 bases, the J end by 3 bases, with 37 bases between. Germline V gene data show CDR1 as TSWWSYY and CDR2 as QGS. This CDR3 spans 22 amino acids. Input material: Vdelta1+ gamma-delta thymocytes from the thymus. Subset of the sample: FACS-sorted CD3+ TCRalphabeta- TCRVdelta1+ TCRVdelta2- thymocytes. The chain has TRDV1 and TRDJ1, with D perhaps assigned TRDD2 or TRDD3 (9 bases each). This clonotype was obtained from a boy under two years old who had congenital heart surgery. CDR3 in DNA: TGTGCTCTTGGGAACTCGCGGCCTTCCTACGGTCTGGGGGATGAACTATCCGATAAACTCATCTTT. It is translated as CALGNSRPSYGLGDELSDKLIF.